This T cell receptor beta chain was observed in a study of monozygotic twins with inflammatory bowel disease. TCRdb reanalyzed the 5' RACE reads, giving one entry per CDR3 protein sequence and no DNA. In all, the sample yields about 450,000 distinct CDR3 sequences. Germline CDR1 is LGHDT and CDR2 is YNNKEL (reference sequence). This CDR3 region has 19 residues. The genes are TRBV3-1 and TRBJ2-3; absent DNA, TCRdb's TRBD1 call cannot be checked. Sequenced material: blood. This receptor was obtained from a human donor with ulcerative colitis or Crohn's disease, or a healthy co-twin of an affected twin (not recorded which). The CDR3 here is CASSQALVTGDRPTDTQYF.